This is a list of T cell receptor beta chains from one sample in a study of blood T cell repertoires in COVID-19. TCRdb keeps only in-frame clones here, not all; method: immunoSEQ multiplex PCR. The sample has roughly 120,000 clones, roughly 80% seen once; the top ten hold under 2.5%. Source material: peripheral blood. The receptors shown here come from a man younger than 45 with acute or convalescent COVID-19. Both conserved end residues are part of each CDR3. The D gene is left open where the match is weak. Only some rows state a clone size, as once, few, many or a class for expanded clones.

CDR3aa	CDR3nt	abundance	v_gene	j_gene	d_gene
CAWSSGSGRGTGELFF	TGTGCCTGGAGTAGCGGCTCAGGGAGGGGCACCGGGGAGCTGTTTTTT	-	TRBV30	TRBJ2-2	TRBD2
CASSSRLAGADTQYF	TGTGCCAGCAGTTCGAGACTAGCGGGGGCAGATACGCAGTATTTT	-	TRBV7-3	TRBJ2-3	TRBD2
CASSYLQGNYGYTF	TGTGCCAGCAGTTATCTACAGGGAAACTATGGCTACACCTTC	-	TRBV6-6	TRBJ1-2	-
CASSTGTNSPEAFF	TGTGCCAGCAGCACCGGGACAAATTCACCTGAAGCTTTCTTT	-	TRBV2	TRBJ1-1	-
CASSGSSGRGDTQYF	TGTGCCAGCAGTGGGTCTAGCGGGAGGGGAGATACGCAGTATTTT	once	TRBV2	TRBJ2-3	TRBD2
CASSFQGGHNEQFF	TGCGCCAGCAGCTTCCAGGGCGGCCACAATGAGCAGTTCTTC	-	TRBV5-1	TRBJ2-1	-
CASGWASFNEQFF	TGTGCTAGTGGTTGGGCTAGCTTCAATGAGCAGTTCTTC	once	TRBV12-5	TRBJ2-1	-
CAISDGTGLRNEKLFF	TGTGCCATCAGTGACGGGACAGGGCTTAGAAATGAAAAACTGTTTTTT	-	TRBV10-3	TRBJ1-4	TRBD1
CASSLDNSGNTIYF	TGTGCCAGCAGCTTGGACAACTCTGGAAACACCATATATTTT	-	TRBV5-4	TRBJ1-3	-
CASSSGLAGNTGELFF	TGTGCCAGCAGCTCGGGCCTAGCGGGGAACACCGGGGAGCTGTTTTTT	-	TRBV3-1/TRBV3-2	TRBJ2-2	TRBD2
CSAVTSQETQYF	TGCAGCGCAGTGACTAGTCAAGAGACCCAGTACTTC	-	TRBV29-1	TRBJ2-5	-
CAWKGTGDYEQYF	TGTGCCTGGAAAGGGACAGGGGACTACGAGCAGTACTTC	few	TRBV30	TRBJ2-7	TRBD1
CASSPWDRVNQPQHF	TGCGCCAGCAGCCCCTGGGACAGGGTAAATCAGCCCCAGCATTTT	-	TRBV5-1	TRBJ1-5	TRBD1
CASSPLRGTGTDTQYF	TGTGCCAGCAGTCCACTGCGGGGGACGGGCACAGATACGCAGTATTTT	-	TRBV6-4	TRBJ2-3	TRBD2
CAWSVGQGNTEAFF	TGTGCCTGGAGTGTGGGACAGGGGAACACTGAAGCTTTCTTT	-	TRBV30	TRBJ1-1	TRBD1
CASRPAGVYTGELFF	TGTGCCAGCAGACCAGCGGGAGTTTATACCGGGGAGCTGTTTTTT	-	TRBV9	TRBJ2-2	TRBD2
CASSERTGYSYEQYF	TGTGCCAGCAGCGAACGGACAGGCTACTCCTACGAGCAGTACTTC	few	TRBV5-6	TRBJ2-7	TRBD1
CASSQVLAGGRDTQYF	TGCGCCAGCAGCCAAGTTTTAGCGGGGGGCCGGGATACGCAGTATTTT	-	TRBV4-1	TRBJ2-3	TRBD2
CASSLPVSRADTQYF	TGTGCCAGCAGCCTCCCGGTCTCGAGGGCAGATACGCAGTATTTT	-	TRBV7-3	TRBJ2-3	-
CASSPGAVRLAGGPNTGELFF	TGCGCCAGCAGCCCGGGTGCAGTTCGACTAGCGGGGGGCCCGAACACCGGGGAGCTGTTTTTT	once	TRBV5-1	TRBJ2-2	TRBD2
CASRVGAREETQYF	TGCGCCAGCAGGGTTGGGGCTCGGGAAGAGACCCAGTACTTC	once	TRBV5-1	TRBJ2-5	-
CASSQDRILGQLTYEQYF	TGCGCCAGCAGCCAAGATAGAATACTGGGACAGCTGACCTACGAGCAGTACTTC	-	TRBV4-3	TRBJ2-7	TRBD1
CASSEYRGSGNTIYF	TGTGCCAGCAGTGAATACAGGGGCTCTGGAAACACCATATATTTT	-	TRBV6-1	TRBJ1-3	TRBD1
CASSLNSGTEAFF	TGTGCCAGCAGTTTGAATAGTGGGACAGAAGCTTTCTTT	-	TRBV12-3/TRBV12-4	TRBJ1-1	-